The 21 T cell receptor beta chains below come from one sample, sequenced in a study of CD8 T cells in ankylosing spondylitis. TCRdb recomputed calls from the 5' RACE reads with MiXCR, one row per CDR3 protein. The data hold under 300,000 distinct CDR3 sequences, with over 8.5% observed a single time. The sequenced sample consisted of blood, either unsorted or a sorted T cell fraction (not recorded which). All receptors derive from a male donor with ankylosing spondylitis or in good health (not recorded which).

This clonotype has at least ten counts. V usage is TRBV5-5 and J usage is TRBJ1-2; D is unclear. Germline loops: CDR1 SGHKS, CDR2 YYEKEE (reference sequence). This CDR3 is 12 amino acids long. Trimming took 4 bases from V and 0 from J, leaving 4 bases between them. The CDR3 is CASSDTNYGYTF. The CDR3, as DNA: TGTGCCAGCAGCGATACTAACTATGGCTACACCTTC.

In this sample, this clonotype turned up a few times. The rearrangement joins TRBV27 to TRBJ2-3, with 8 nucleotides matching TRBD1. V shed 6 bases and J 4 bases; nucleotides not matched to a gene: 6. The germline V gene has CDR1 MNHEY and CDR2 SMNVEV (reference sequence). The CDR3 sequence is 14 residues long. This CDR3 is CASSLRGRADTQYF. CDR3 DNA: TGTGCCAGCAGCCTCAGGGGGCGGGCAGATACGCAGTATTTT.

This clonotype has a handful of counts. The rearrangement links TRBV7-2 to TRBJ2-1; TRBD1 agrees at 8 bases. J lost 2 bases, V lost 5 bases, and 8 bases had no gene match. The CDR3 loop spans 16 amino acids. The germline V gene encodes CDR1 SGHTA and CDR2 FQGNSA. CDR3 amino acids: CASSATRTGPYNEQFF. The CDR3 nucleotides read TGTGCCAGCAGCGCTACCCGGACAGGGCCCTACAATGAGCAGTTCTTC.

This clonotype was counted many times. The chain links TRBV12-3 or TRBV12-4 to TRBJ1-2; D uncertain. The CDR3 extends over 13 amino acids. Trimming took 3 bases from V and 3 from J, leaving 8 bases between them. For the CDR3, the DNA is TGTGCCAGCAGTTTGGTGGGTTACTATGGCTACACCTTC. It codes for CASSLVGYYGYTF.

The table lists this clonotype with many counts. The gene calls are TRBV12-3 or TRBV12-4 and TRBJ2-2; unclear D gene. V dropped 2 bases and J dropped 2 bases, with 9 bases sitting between them. There are 15 residues in the CDR3. The CDR3 DNA reads as TGTGCCAGCAGTTTAAACGGCCTCAACACCGGGGAGCTGTTTTTT. Translated: CASSLNGLNTGELFF.

CDR3 protein: CASSWDSNYGYTF. The CDR3 DNA reads as TGTGCCAGCAGTTGGGACAGCAACTATGGCTACACCTTC. The chain has TRBV7-2 and TRBJ1-2, with 7 bases aligning to TRBD1. The CDR3 sequence is 13 residues long. Germline CDR1 and CDR2: SGHTA and FQGNSA. The V gene end was trimmed by 6 bases and the J gene end by 2 bases; junction bases not matched to a gene: 3.

This clonotype was observed many times. J is TRBJ2-7 and V is TRBV11-2; TRBD1 matches 9 bases. V lost 1 base to trimming and J lost 2 bases; unmatched junction nucleotides: 9. This CDR3 contains 17 residues. Germline V lookup: CDR1 SGHAT, CDR2 FQNNGV. CDR3: CASSLGGDRDDTYEQYF. The CDR3 DNA sequence: TGTGCCAGCAGCTTAGGTGGGGACAGGGATGACACCTACGAGCAGTACTTC.

This clonotype was counted many times. The rearrangement links TRBV6-2 or TRBV6-3 to TRBJ2-6, with D perhaps matching TRBD1 (5 bases). Germline lookup yields CDR1 MNHEY and CDR2 SVGEGT. The CDR3 runs to 15 residues. V gave up 5 bases and J gave up 0 bases, with 8 bases separating them. The CDR3 bases are TGTGCCAGCAGTAAAAGGGGCTCTGGGGCCAACGTCCTGACTTTC. Translation gives CASSKRGSGANVLTF.

This clonotype has only a few counts. A much larger clone sits a single nucleotide away, making a read error possible. V usage is TRBV5-1 and J usage is TRBJ2-2; tentative D call: TRBD1 (6 bases). Germline-derived CDR1 and CDR2 are SGHRS and YFSETQ. This CDR3 has 13 residues. The V end was cut by 7 bases, the J end by 1 base, with 8 bases between. This chain's CDR3 is CASWTENTGELFF. CDR3 sequence (DNA): TGCGCCAGCTGGACAGAGAACACCGGGGAGCTGTTTTTT.

This clonotype was counted ten times or more. CDR3 loop: CASSPGGWAKNEAFF. The CDR3 DNA is TGTGCCAGCAGCCCCGGGGGCTGGGCTAAGAATGAAGCTTTCTTT. V and J are TRBV11-3 and TRBJ1-1, with D tentatively TRBD1 (6 bases). The V and J ends lost 5 bases and 7 bases respectively, with 20 bases between them. The germline V gene has CDR1 SGHNT and CDR2 YENEEA. The CDR3 consists of 15 residues.

V and J are TRBV24-1 and TRBJ2-3; 7 nucleotides align to TRBD2. With V trimmed by 3 bases and J by 2 bases, 4 bases remained unmatched. There are 15 residues in the CDR3. Looked up from germline, CDR1 is KGHDR and CDR2 is SFDVKD. CDR3 sequence reads: CATSDNGGSTDTQYF. For the CDR3, the DNA is TGTGCCACCAGTGATAACGGGGGGTCCACAGATACGCAGTATTTT.

This clonotype was seen ten or more times. V and J are TRBV7-2 and TRBJ1-2, with 7 bases identical to TRBD1. V lost 1 base, J lost 5 bases, and 13 bases stayed unmatched. The CDR3 sequence is 17 residues long. CDR1 SGHTA and CDR2 FQGNSA come from the germline V gene. CDR3 nucleotides: TGTGCCAGCAGCTTAGGGGGGCTGGGACAGAGAGTTTATGGCTACACCTTC. As protein: CASSLGGLGQRVYGYTF. The full variable domain, its missing parts supplied by reference TRBV7-2 and TRBJ1-2, is GAGVSQSPSNKVTEKGKDVELRCDPISGHTALYWYRQSLGQGLEFLIYFQGNSAPDKSGLPSDRFSAERTGGSVSTLTIQRTQQEDSAVYLCASSLGGLGQRVYGYTFGSGTRLTVV.

This rearrangement joins TRBV4-2 to TRBJ2-7; D is unresolved. The germline V gene encodes CDR1 LGHNA and CDR2 YNFKEQ. This CDR3 contains 14 residues. Deletions cut 8 bases from V and 0 bases from J, with 14 bases between. The CDR3: CASGPGRLSYEQYF. CDR3 sequence (DNA): TGTGCCAGCGGCCCCGGACGGCTCTCCTACGAGCAGTACTTC.

This clonotype was found many times. V gene TRBV5-1 combines with J gene TRBJ1-4; D remains ambiguous. Per germline, CDR1 SGHRS and CDR2 YFSETQ. Trimming removed 1 base at V and 7 bases at J, with 11 bases between. The CDR3 has 14 residues. CDR3 residues: CASSLKTPSEKLFF. The CDR3 DNA sequence: TGCGCCAGCAGCTTGAAGACCCCCTCTGAAAAACTGTTTTTT.

This clonotype was detected ten times or more. The chain uses TRBV29-1 and TRBJ2-7; the D is unclear. The CDR3 consists of 13 residues. Germline V gene data show CDR1 as SQVTM and CDR2 as ANQGSEA. V was cut by 6 bases and J by 4 bases, with 16 bases left in between. The CDR3 bases are TGCAGCGTACCGGGTCCGCTGATGTACGAGCAGTACTTC. Its protein is CSVPGPLMYEQYF.

This clonotype occurred many times. J is TRBJ1-2 and V is TRBV5-1, with D perhaps matching TRBD1 (6 bases). The CDR3 sequence is 14 residues long. The germline V gene has CDR1 SGHRS and CDR2 YFSETQ. V lost 4 bases, J lost 4 bases, and 14 bases lay in between. DNA for the CDR3: TGCGCCAGCAGCCCCGGCAGGGGTGCCTATGGCTACACCTTC. Protein: CASSPGRGAYGYTF.

The chain joins TRBV30 to TRBJ2-1; no firm D call. The germline V and J ends were trimmed by 3 bases and 0 bases, with 9 bases remaining between them. This CDR3 is built from 14 residues. Germline CDR1 reads GTSNPN; CDR2 reads SVGIG (reference sequence). CDR3 in amino acids: CAWSRGDSYNEQFF. The CDR3 DNA reads as TGTGCCTGGAGCCGAGGAGACTCCTACAATGAGCAGTTCTTC.

This clonotype was seen at least ten times. The chain has TRBV3-1 and TRBJ2-5; D uncertain. CDR3 length: 13 amino acids. Germline CDR1 is LGHDT and CDR2 is YNNKEL (reference sequence). V lost 0 bases to trimming and J lost 5 bases, with 7 bases between them. CDR3 sequence: CASSQDPRETQYF. Written as DNA, the CDR3 is TGTGCCAGCAGCCAAGACCCTAGGGAGACCCAGTACTTC.

Ten or more counts support this clonotype. This rearrangement joins TRBV12-3 or TRBV12-4 to TRBJ2-3, with 8 bases that match TRBD2. CDR3 length: 19 amino acids. V trimming: 5 bases; J trimming: 1 base; junction bases outside the gene matches: 17. CDR3 residues: CASSPQTSASPTGTDTQYF. The CDR3 DNA reads TGTGCCAGCAGTCCTCAGACTAGCGCGTCTCCTACTGGCACAGATACGCAGTATTTT.

This clonotype was seen at least ten times. This chain links TRBV5-1 with TRBJ2-7, with unresolved D. Germline lookup yields CDR1 SGHRS and CDR2 YFSETQ. The CDR3 length is 12 residues. V lost 4 bases and J lost 6, with 11 bases in between. CDR3 coding DNA: TGCGCCAGCAGCCGTGACCCTGGCGAGCAGTACTTC. As protein: CASSRDPGEQYF. The complete variable domain, with remaining parts taken from reference TRBV5-1 and TRBJ2-7, reads KAGVTQTPRYLIKTRGQQVTLSCSPISGHRSVSWYQQTPGQGLQFLFEYFSETQRNKGNFPGRFSGRQFSNSRSEMNVSTLELGDSALYLCASSRDPGEQYFGPGTRLTVT.

About this clonotype: The junction and the germline gene differ at one end; a read error may be behind it. The gene calls are TRBV30 and TRBJ2-1; TRBD2 aligns across 13 bases. The germline V gene encodes CDR1 GTSNPN and CDR2 SVGIG (reference sequence). This CDR3 has 12 residues. CDR3 bases: TGTGCCTGGAGTCCATTCGGACTAGCGGGAGTCTTC. Translation gives CAWSPFGLAGVF. Variable domain in full (rest from reference TRBV30 and TRBJ2-1): SQTIHQWPATLVQPVGSPLSLECTVEGTSNPNLYWYRQAAGRGLQLLFYSVGIGQISSEVPQNLSASRPQDRQFILSSKKLLLSDSGFYLCAWSPFGLAGVFGPGTRLTVL.